These 7 T cell receptor beta chains originate from one sample sequenced in a study of blood T cell repertoires in COVID-19. The method was immunoSEQ multiplex PCR; TCRdb's version includes in-frame clones alone and lacks a portion of them. The profile shows 400,000 to 500,000 clones, around nine tenths of them singletons. The sample was PBMCs or T cells enriched from blood (not recorded which). The receptors originated from a woman aged 18-30 years who had been exposed to COVID-19.

In its sample, this clone was seen a few times. The V and J genes are TRBV4-3 and TRBJ1-4; TRBD1 might be the D (5 bases). CDR3 length equals 16 residues. CDR1 and CDR2 (germline): LGHNA, YSLEER. Trimming left V 1 base short and J 7 bases short, with 16 bases between. The CDR3 is CASSQGAGGEAEKLFF. CDR3 bases: TGCGCCAGCAGCCAAGGCGCCGGGGGAGAAGCTGAAAAACTGTTTTTT.

The chain uses TRBV18 and TRBJ2-3; no clear D gene. Germline assignment: CDR1 KGHSH and CDR2 LQKENI. The CDR3 spans 14 residues. V was trimmed by 0 bases and J by 6 bases, leaving 10 bases between them. The CDR3 bases are TGTGCCAGCTCACCACCTACTTTGCTGGATACGCAGTATTTT. It yields the protein CASSPPTLLDTQYF.

V and J are TRBV27 and TRBJ1-2; D uncertain. Trimming removed 5 bases at V and 0 bases at J, with 13 bases between. This CDR3 is 15 amino acids long. Germline V gene lookup returns CDR1 MNHEY and CDR2 SMNVEV (reference sequence). The CDR3 region is CASSPTGRANYGYTF. CDR3 bases: TGTGCCAGCAGTCCCACGGGAAGGGCTAACTATGGCTACACCTTC.

The chain links TRBV28 to TRBJ1-4; tentative D call: TRBD1 (5 bases). Germline V CDR1 and CDR2: MDHEN, SYDVKM. The CDR3 has 15 residues. Trimming took 5 bases from V and 5 from J, leaving 15 bases between them. CDR3 sequence: CASSLGGSFNEKLFF. For the CDR3, the DNA is TGTGCCAGCAGTCTGGGGGGGAGTTTCAATGAAAAACTGTTTTTT.

The chain combines TRBV29-1 with TRBJ1-2, with unresolved D. CDR1 SQVTM and CDR2 ANQGSEA come from the germline V gene. This CDR3 has 10 residues. V lost 4 bases to trimming and J lost 8 bases, with 8 bases between them. CDR3 amino acids: CSVGQAGYTF. As DNA, the CDR3 is TGCAGCGTTGGCCAGGCAGGCTACACCTTC.

The rearrangement uses TRBV19 and TRBJ1-5; 8 positions agree with TRBD1. The CDR3 has 15 residues. The trim removed 5 bases at V and 2 bases at J, leaving 5 bases unmatched. The germline V gene encodes CDR1 LNHDA and CDR2 SQIVND (reference sequence). CDR3 residues: CASSAGGGGNQPQHF. For the CDR3, the DNA is TGTGCCAGTAGTGCAGGGGGCGGCGGCAATCAGCCCCAGCATTTT.

The rearrangement joins TRBV24-1 to TRBJ2-7; 9 positions match TRBD2. Germline assignment: CDR1 KGHDR and CDR2 SFDVKD. The CDR3 has 17 amino acids. V was pared by 1 base and J by 2 bases, with 8 bases of the junction left unmatched. This chain's CDR3 is CATSDFKGLALTYEQYF. CDR3 sequence (DNA): TGTGCCACCAGTGATTTCAAAGGACTAGCGCTTACCTACGAGCAGTACTTC.